The entry that follows covers one T cell receptor (beta chain) sequence. Its target is not known. The data belong to a study of T cells expressing NK-cell markers. Turning to the study itself: With respect to HCMV, seven of the eight sequenced donors were seropositive, and one was seronegative.

The cDNA for TCR beta came from 5'RACE template switching with UMIs. TCRdb reworked the 5' RACE reads into one entry per CDR3 protein, no DNA. In all, the sample yields fewer than 400,000 distinct CDR3 sequences. The study's findings and limits: Whether expanded NKG2C+ T cell clones recognized HCMV stayed uncertain.

The CDR3 runs 17 residues. The clonotype comes from a man aged 18 to 69 in good health. The rearrangement uses TRBV12-3 or TRBV12-4 and TRBJ2-4; there is no DNA to check the TCRdb D call of TRBD1. The sequenced material came from blood T cells: a sorted CD56 or NKG2C T cell subset, CD4+ or CD8+ T cells, or bulk PBMC T cells (not recorded which). The CDR3 sequence is CASSLAGQKGAKNIQYF.